This T cell receptor (beta chain) was sequenced for a study of identical twins. Overall study findings and caveats: The degree of excess twin sharing was weaker in beta out-of-frame sequences. The study based its conclusions on cross-sectional statistical analysis and did not follow the same donors. Models, which agreed with sharing between unrelated individuals, nonetheless underestimated the out-of-frame TCR alpha sharing seen in monozygotic twins.

Germline V gene data show CDR1 as LNHNV and CDR2 as YYDKDF (reference sequence). The CDR3 loop spans 15 amino acids. Trimming took off 3 bases at V and 4 bases at J, with 15 bases between the two ends. Only healthy Caucasians were enrolled as donors. This clonotype was found many times. Its antigen is undetermined. TCRdb analysed the 5' RACE reads with MiXCR anew, one entry per CDR3 protein. This sample has about 150,000 distinct CDR3 sequences; roughly 3.5% occur once, and the top ten carry approximately 7.7%. The source is a man aged 18 to 29 in good health. This sequence joins TRBV15 and TRBJ2-5, with D possibly TRBD2 on 6 matching bases. Material for sequencing was memory T cells sorted from blood. The CDR3 bases are TGTGCCACCAGCAGGGATCCGGGACTCACAGAGACCCAGTACTTC. Encoded protein: CATSRDPGLTETQYF.